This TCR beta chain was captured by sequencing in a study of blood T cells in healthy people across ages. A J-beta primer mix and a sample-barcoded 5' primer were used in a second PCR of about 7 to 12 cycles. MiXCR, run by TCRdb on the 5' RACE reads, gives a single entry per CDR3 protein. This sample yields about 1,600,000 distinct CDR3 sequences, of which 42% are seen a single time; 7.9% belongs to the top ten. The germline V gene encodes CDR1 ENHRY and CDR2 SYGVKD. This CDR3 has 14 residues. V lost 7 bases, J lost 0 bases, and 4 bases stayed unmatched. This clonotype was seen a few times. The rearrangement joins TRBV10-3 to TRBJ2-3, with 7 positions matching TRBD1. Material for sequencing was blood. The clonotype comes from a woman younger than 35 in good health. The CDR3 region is CAITWDRSTDTQYF. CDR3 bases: TGTGCCATCACCTGGGACAGAAGCACAGATACGCAGTATTTT.